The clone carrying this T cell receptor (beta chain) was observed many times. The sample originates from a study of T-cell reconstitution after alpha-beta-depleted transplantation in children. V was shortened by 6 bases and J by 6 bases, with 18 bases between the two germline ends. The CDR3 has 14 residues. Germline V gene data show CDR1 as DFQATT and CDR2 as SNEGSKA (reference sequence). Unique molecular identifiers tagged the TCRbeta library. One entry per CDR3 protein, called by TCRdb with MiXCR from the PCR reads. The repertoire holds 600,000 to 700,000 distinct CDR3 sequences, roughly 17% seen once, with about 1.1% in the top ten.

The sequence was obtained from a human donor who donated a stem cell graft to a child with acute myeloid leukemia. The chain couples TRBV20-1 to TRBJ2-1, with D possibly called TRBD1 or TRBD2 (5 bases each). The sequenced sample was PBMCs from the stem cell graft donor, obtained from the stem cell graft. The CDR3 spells CSAIGAGELNEQFF. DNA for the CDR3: TGCAGTGCCATTGGGGCGGGCGAACTCAATGAGCAGTTCTTC.